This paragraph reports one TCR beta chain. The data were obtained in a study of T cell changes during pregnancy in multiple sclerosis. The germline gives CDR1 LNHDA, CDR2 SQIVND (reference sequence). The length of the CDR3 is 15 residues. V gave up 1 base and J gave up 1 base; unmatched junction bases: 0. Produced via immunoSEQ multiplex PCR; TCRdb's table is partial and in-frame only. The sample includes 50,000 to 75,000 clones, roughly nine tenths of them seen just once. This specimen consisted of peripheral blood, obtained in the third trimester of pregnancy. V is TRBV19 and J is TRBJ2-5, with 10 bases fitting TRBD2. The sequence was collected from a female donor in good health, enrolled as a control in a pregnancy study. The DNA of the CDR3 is TGTGCCAGTAGTATAGGGACTAGCGGCCAAGAGACCCAGTACTTC. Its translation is CASSIGTSGQETQYF.